These 8 T cell receptor beta chains originate from one sample sequenced in a study of cytomegalovirus exposure and HLA in healthy donors. Sequenced by immunoSEQ multiplex PCR; TCRdb stores in-frame clones only, minus some. The sample has about 74,000 clones, around 94% seen once. Sequences were obtained from PBMCs. The receptor set was obtained from a woman aged 18-29 years in good health and CMV-seropositive.

This chain connects TRBV9 to TRBJ2-7; the match to TRBD1 covers 9 bases. V shed 3 bases and J 5 bases; nucleotides not matched to a gene: 15. CDR3 size: 17 residues. Germline loops: CDR1 SGDLS, CDR2 YYNGEE. For the CDR3, the DNA is TGTGCCAGCAGCGCCCACAATGAGACAGGGGGGAGGAACGAGCAGTACTTC. Its protein is CASSAHNETGGRNEQYF. Together with reference TRBV9 and TRBJ2-7, the CDR3 gives the full variable domain: DSGVTQTPKHLITATGQRVTLRCSPRSGDLSVYWYQQSLDQGLQFLIQYYNGEERAKGNILERFSAQQFPDLHSELNLSSLELGDSALYFCASSAHNETGGRNEQYFGPGTRLTVT.

The chain links TRBV5-6 to TRBJ1-5; D may be TRBD1 (6 bases). V was trimmed by 4 bases and J by 7 bases, leaving 15 bases between them. CDR1 and CDR2 from the germline V gene are SGHDT and YYEEEE. CDR3 length: 14 residues. DNA for the CDR3: TGTGCCAGCAGCCTCGGACAGAGGGGACAGCCCCAGCATTTT. Residues: CASSLGQRGQPQHF.

This chain uses TRBV18 with TRBJ2-1, with TRBD1 as a possible D gene (5 bases). Germline V CDR1 and CDR2: KGHSH, LQKENI. This CDR3 comprises 15 residues. V lost 3 bases and J 7 bases, leaving 16 bases between the germline ends. Here the CDR3 reads CASSPMSRAGNEQFF. CDR3 nucleotides: TGTGCCAGCTCACCGATGAGCAGGGCCGGGAATGAGCAGTTCTTC.

This chain links TRBV6-5 with TRBJ1-1; TRBD1 might be the D (5 bases). Germline assignment: CDR1 MNHEY and CDR2 SVGAGI. The CDR3 spans 12 residues. V gave up 8 bases and J gave up 1 base, with 8 bases separating them. The CDR3 DNA follows: TGTGCCAGCGTGGGGCCGAACACTGAAGCTTTCTTT. Translation: CASVGPNTEAFF.

V is TRBV19 and J is TRBJ2-5, with D possibly being TRBD2 (6 bases). The CDR3 contains 14 residues. The germline V gene has CDR1 LNHDA and CDR2 SQIVND (reference sequence). V gave up 5 bases and J gave up 2 bases, with 12 bases separating them. The CDR3 spells CASSAGTGQETQYF. The CDR3 bases are TGTGCCAGTAGTGCCGGGACTGGACAAGAGACCCAGTACTTC.

The chain is built from TRBV18 and TRBJ1-1; TRBD1 aligns across 7 bases. This CDR3 is built from 15 residues. The ends lost 4 bases at V and 4 bases at J; junction bases unmatched: 9. CDR1 and CDR2 from the germline V gene are KGHSH and LQKENI. The CDR3 DNA follows: TGTGCCAGCTCACTAGGGACAGAATATTCCACTGAAGCTTTCTTT. Translation: CASSLGTEYSTEAFF.

The chain is built from TRBV14 and TRBJ1-2; maybe TRBD1 (5 bases). The V gene's germline CDR1 is SGHDN and CDR2 FVKESK. V was cut by 2 bases and J by 4 bases, with 11 bases left in between. This CDR3 is built from 14 residues. In nucleotides, the CDR3 is TGTGCCAGCAGCCAACTTGGGGCTGCCTATGGCTACACCTTC. Its translation is CASSQLGAAYGYTF.

The chain recombines TRBV4-1 with TRBJ2-7, with D tentatively TRBD2 (5 bases). The V gene lost 0 bases and the J gene lost 6 bases, with 15 bases spanning the gap. Germline V gene lookup returns CDR1 MGHRA and CDR2 YSYEKL. The CDR3 is made up of 15 amino acids. The CDR3 region is CASSQETYRGGEQYF. The CDR3 DNA is TGCGCCAGCAGCCAAGAAACTTACCGGGGTGGCGAGCAGTACTTC.